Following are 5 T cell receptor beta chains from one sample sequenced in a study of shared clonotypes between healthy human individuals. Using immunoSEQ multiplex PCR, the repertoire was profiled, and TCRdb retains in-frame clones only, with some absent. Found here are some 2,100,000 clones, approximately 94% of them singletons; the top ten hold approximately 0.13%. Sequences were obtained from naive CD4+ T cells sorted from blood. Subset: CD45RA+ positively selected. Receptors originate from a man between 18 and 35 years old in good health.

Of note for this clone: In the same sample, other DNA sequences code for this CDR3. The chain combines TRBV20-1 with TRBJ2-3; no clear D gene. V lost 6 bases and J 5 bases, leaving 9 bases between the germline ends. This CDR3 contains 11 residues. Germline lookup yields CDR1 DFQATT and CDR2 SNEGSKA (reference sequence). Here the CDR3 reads CSAPIGDTQYF. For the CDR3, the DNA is TGCAGTGCCCCGATTGGAGATACGCAGTATTTT.

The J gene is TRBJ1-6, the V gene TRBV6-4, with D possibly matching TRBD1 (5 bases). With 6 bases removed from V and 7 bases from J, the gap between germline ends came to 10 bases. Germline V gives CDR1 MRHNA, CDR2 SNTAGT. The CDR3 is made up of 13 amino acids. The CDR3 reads CASRGAGNSPLHF. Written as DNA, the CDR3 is TGTGCCAGCAGAGGGGCCGGGAATTCACCCCTCCACTTT.

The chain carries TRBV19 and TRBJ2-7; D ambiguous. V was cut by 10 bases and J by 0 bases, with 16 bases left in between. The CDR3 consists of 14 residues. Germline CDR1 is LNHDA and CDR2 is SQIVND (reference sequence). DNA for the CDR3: TGTGCCACCTCCCGTGGCGGTAGCTCCTACGAGCAGTACTTC. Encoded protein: CATSRGGSSYEQYF.

CDR3 nucleotide sequence: TGTGCTAGTGGTTTGGGGGACAGGGAAAGTCGGCGAGGGGTCGAGCAGTACTTC. Amino acid sequence: CASGLGDRESRRGVEQYF. The chain carries TRBV12-5 and TRBJ2-7; 9 bases are shared with TRBD1. V lost 1 base to trimming and J lost 6 bases; unmatched junction nucleotides: 16. The germline CDR1 and CDR2 sequences are LGHNT and FRNRAP. There are 18 residues in the CDR3.

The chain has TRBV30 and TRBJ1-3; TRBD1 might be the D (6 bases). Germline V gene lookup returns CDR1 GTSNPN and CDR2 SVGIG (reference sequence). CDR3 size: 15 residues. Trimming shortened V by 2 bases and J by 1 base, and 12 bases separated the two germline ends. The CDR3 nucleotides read TGTGCCTGGAGTTCTAGGGGGAAGTCTGGAAACACCATATATTTT. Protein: CAWSSRGKSGNTIYF.